These 29 T cell receptor beta chains share one sample of origin, sequenced in a study of radiotherapy plus CTLA-4 blockade in lung cancer. TCRdb keeps only in-frame clones here, not all; method: immunoSEQ multiplex PCR. The sample lists over 35,000 clones; approximately 77% were seen once. The sequencing used peripheral blood, collected from a patient treated with radiotherapy plus ipilimumab. The source of these receptors is a human donor with non-small cell lung cancer whose response to radiotherapy plus ipilimumab could not be evaluated.

The CDR3 region is CASSPGSGGAYEQFF. Written as DNA, the CDR3 is TGTGCCAGCAGCCCCGGGAGCGGGGGGGCGTATGAGCAGTTCTTC. The chain employs TRBV7-2 and TRBJ2-1; 10 positions match TRBD2. With V trimmed by 5 bases and J by 8 bases, 9 bases remained unmatched. The CDR3 has 15 amino acids. Germline V gene lookup returns CDR1 SGHTA and CDR2 FQGNSA.

This clone has only a few counts. This chain uses TRBV7-9 with TRBJ1-1; D gene unclear. The CDR3 covers 14 residues. Germline V gene lookup returns CDR1 SEHNR and CDR2 FQNEAQ (reference sequence). Trimming stripped 5 bases from V and 4 bases from J, with 14 bases between. The CDR3: CASSMVPPGTEAFF. The DNA for the CDR3 is TGTGCCAGCAGCATGGTTCCACCAGGCACTGAAGCTTTCTTT.

Only one count was recorded for this clone. This chain joins TRBV30 and TRBJ2-5; 14 bases agree with TRBD2. The CDR3 runs to 16 residues. Per germline, CDR1 GTSNPN and CDR2 SVGIG (reference sequence). J lost 5 bases, V lost 2 bases, and 7 bases had no gene match. The CDR3 protein is CAWSPSRLAGGETQYF. The CDR3 DNA follows: TGTGCCTGGAGTCCTTCCCGACTAGCGGGAGGGGAGACCCAGTACTTC.

The chain employs TRBV18 and TRBJ2-3; D possibly corresponds to TRBD2 (6 bases). V lost 8 bases and J 2 bases, leaving 20 bases between the germline ends. The CDR3 length is 16 residues. Germline CDR1 is KGHSH and CDR2 is LQKENI. The CDR3 spells CASATRLARTTDTQYF. CDR3 nucleotide sequence: TGTGCCAGCGCAACCCGGCTAGCGAGAACCACAGATACGCAGTATTTT.

The CDR3 DNA sequence: TGTGCCAGCAGCTTTCCCGGGAGGGTAGAGACCCAGTACTTC. It codes for CASSFPGRVETQYF. The chain joins TRBV7-2 to TRBJ2-5, with 8 nucleotides matching TRBD2. CDR1 is SGHTA and CDR2 is FQGNSA in the germline V gene. The CDR3 extends over 14 amino acids. V trimming: 3 bases; J trimming: 4 bases; junction bases outside the gene matches: 4.

The chain is built from TRBV2 and TRBJ1-2; D is uncertain. CDR1 is SNHLY, CDR2 FYNNEI, per germline. The CDR3 sequence is 12 residues long. Trimming stripped 3 bases from V and 4 bases from J, with 6 bases between. This CDR3 reads CASSEGGYGYTF. The CDR3 DNA sequence: TGTGCCAGCAGTGAGGGAGGCTATGGCTACACCTTC.

The rearrangement uses TRBV5-4 and TRBJ2-7, with 7 bases identical to TRBD1. Unmatched junction bases numbered 6, after V lost 4 bases and J lost 2 bases. Germline V lookup: CDR1 SGHNT, CDR2 YYREEE (reference sequence). The CDR3 spans 14 residues. The CDR3 sequence is CASSPRQGTYEQYF. CDR3 bases: TGTGCCAGCAGCCCTCGACAGGGCACCTACGAGCAGTACTTC.

CDR3 in amino acids: CASSSLVTSYEQYF. Here the CDR3 DNA reads TGCGCCAGCAGCAGTCTAGTAACCTCCTACGAGCAGTACTTC. The chain employs TRBV5-1 and TRBJ2-7, with no clear D. V was cut by 4 bases and J by 0 bases, with 11 bases left in between. The CDR3 runs 14 residues. Germline assignment: CDR1 SGHRS and CDR2 YFSETQ.

The CDR3 sequence: CASRRDTIGYTF. CDR3 sequence (DNA): TGTGCCAGCAGGAGGGACACAATCGGCTACACCTTC. V gene TRBV28 combines with J gene TRBJ1-2; D might be TRBD1 (6 bases). Germline V gene data show CDR1 as MDHEN and CDR2 as SYDVKM. The CDR3 has 12 residues. Trimming shortened V by 6 bases and J by 8 bases, and 13 bases separated the two germline ends.

V gene TRBV6-5 combines with J gene TRBJ1-6; 9 nucleotides line up with TRBD1. This CDR3 has 16 amino acids. Looked up from germline, CDR1 is MNHEY and CDR2 is SVGAGI. Trimming removed 3 bases from V and 8 bases from J; junction bases left unmatched: 8. CDR3 coding DNA: TGTGCCAGCAGTTATATAACAGGGGGCCTGTATTCACCCCTCCACTTT. Residues: CASSYITGGLYSPLHF.

The chain links TRBV5-4 to TRBJ1-1, with 8 nucleotides matching TRBD1. Trimming removed 3 bases from V and 1 base from J; junction bases left unmatched: 5. Germline loops: CDR1 SGHNT, CDR2 YYREEE (reference sequence). The length of the CDR3 is 15 residues. For the CDR3, the DNA is TGTGCCAGCAGCTCGATGGACAGGGCGAACACTGAAGCTTTCTTT. Translation gives CASSSMDRANTEAFF.

The chain uses TRBV11-2 and TRBJ2-7; 7 nucleotides line up with TRBD1. Trimming took 1 base from V and 0 from J; bases not matched to a gene: 3. Looked up from germline, CDR1 is SGHAT and CDR2 is FQNNGV. The CDR3 consists of 15 residues. CDR3 sequence (DNA): TGTGCCAGCAGCTTAGGGACAGGTAACTCCTACGAGCAGTACTTC. Translated, it gives CASSLGTGNSYEQYF.

The chain is built from TRBV7-2 and TRBJ2-3; tentative D call: TRBD2 (6 bases). The CDR3 runs 14 residues. Trimming stripped 6 bases from V and 0 bases from J, with 10 bases between. Per germline, CDR1 SGHTA and CDR2 FQGNSA. CDR3 amino acids: CASRWRGSTDTQYF. In nucleotides, the CDR3 is TGTGCCAGCAGATGGCGGGGTAGCACAGATACGCAGTATTTT. The entire variable domain, with the rest obtained from reference TRBV7-2 and TRBJ2-3, is as follows: GAGVSQSPSNKVTEKGKDVELRCDPISGHTALYWYRQSLGQGLEFLIYFQGNSAPDKSGLPSDRFSAERTGGSVSTLTIQRTQQEDSAVYLCASRWRGSTDTQYFGPGTRLTVL.

V gene TRBV18 combines with J gene TRBJ2-7; 8 positions agree with TRBD1. Germline V lookup: CDR1 KGHSH, CDR2 LQKENI. V lost 2 bases to trimming and J lost 3 bases; unmatched junction nucleotides: 0. This CDR3 has 13 amino acids. In nucleotides, the CDR3 is TGTGCCAGCTCACCAGGGACAGGCTACGAGCAGTACTTC. It codes for CASSPGTGYEQYF.

The V call is TRBV7-9, the J call TRBJ2-7; TRBD1 matches 10 bases. CDR1 is SEHNR and CDR2 is FQNEAQ in the germline V gene (reference sequence). The CDR3 totals 13 residues. Trimming cost V 6 bases and J 3 bases; bases outside gene matches: 2. The CDR3 coding sequence is TGTGCCAGCAGTAGGACAGGGGGCTACGAGCAGTACTTC. This codes for CASSRTGGYEQYF. Full variable domain (missing parts from reference TRBV7-9 and TRBJ2-7): DTGVSQNPRHKITKRGQNVTFRCDPISEHNRLYWYRQTLGQGPEFLTYFQNEAQLEKSRLLSDRFSAERPKGSFSTLEIQRTEQGDSAMYLCASSRTGGYEQYFGPGTRLTVT.

The rearrangement links TRBV5-4 to TRBJ2-2, with TRBD2 identical over 7 bases. This CDR3 spans 16 amino acids. After removal of 3 bases from V and 1 base from J, the junction contained 6 bases not matched to a gene. CDR1 and CDR2 (germline): SGHNT, YYREEE (reference sequence). The CDR3 reads CASSSPGGMNTGELFF. CDR3 DNA: TGTGCCAGCAGCTCCCCCGGGGGGATGAACACCGGGGAGCTGTTTTTT.

The V and J genes are TRBV5-4 and TRBJ2-1; 9 bases fit TRBD2. CDR3 length equals 15 residues. The V gene end was trimmed by 1 base and the J gene end by 9 bases; junction bases not matched to a gene: 8. The V gene's germline CDR1 is SGHNT and CDR2 YYREEE (reference sequence). CDR3 sequence: CASSLRRGGLLEQFF. The CDR3 DNA is TGTGCCAGCAGCTTGCGGCGGGGGGGCCTCCTTGAGCAGTTCTTC.

The genes are TRBV7-8 and TRBJ2-1, with 8 bases aligning to TRBD2. CDR1 SGHVS and CDR2 FQNEAQ come from the germline V gene. There are 15 residues in the CDR3. Losses at the gene ends were 6 bases for V and 2 bases for J; bases not matched to a gene: 6. The CDR3 spells CASSPSGLTYNEQFF. The CDR3 nucleotides read TGTGCCAGCAGTCCTAGCGGGTTAACCTACAATGAGCAGTTCTTC.

This clone was seen more than once but under ten times. The V and J genes are TRBV7-3 and TRBJ2-5; 9 positions agree with TRBD2. This CDR3 is built from 15 residues. Germline assignment: CDR1 SGHTA and CDR2 FQGTGA. The trim removed 5 bases at V and 3 bases at J, leaving 7 bases unmatched. CDR3 residues: CASSRSLAGEETQYF. For the CDR3, the DNA is TGTGCCAGCAGCCGTTCCTTAGCGGGAGAAGAGACCCAGTACTTC.

The rearrangement joins TRBV27 to TRBJ1-1; possibly TRBD1 for D (6 bases). V lost 5 bases and J lost 1, with 20 bases in between. CDR3 length equals 17 residues. Germline lookup yields CDR1 MNHEY and CDR2 SMNVEV (reference sequence). In DNA, the CDR3 is TGTGCCAGCAGTAAAAACTCCAGGGGTCGAGGGAACACTGAAGCTTTCTTT. Translated, it gives CASSKNSRGRGNTEAFF.

CDR3 loop: CASSRGANNEQFF. CDR3 in DNA: TGTGCCAGCAGTCGGGGGGCAAACAATGAGCAGTTCTTC. The V gene is TRBV6-5, the J gene TRBJ2-1, with a tentative D call TRBD2 (7 bases). Between the trimmed V and J ends, which lost 5 bases and 5 bases, there was a span of 10 bases. The CDR3 is 13 amino acids. Per germline, CDR1 MNHEY and CDR2 SVGAGI.

The chain joins TRBV11-2 to TRBJ1-4; D call uncertain. Germline values: CDR1 SGHAT, CDR2 FQNNGV. The CDR3 covers 14 residues. Trimming shortened V by 5 bases and J by 8 bases, and 15 bases separated the two germline ends. The CDR3 spells CASSRGIGYEKLFF. The CDR3 DNA follows: TGTGCCAGCAGCCGAGGGATAGGGTACGAAAAACTGTTTTTT.

This clone was observed a single time. The chain links TRBV2 to TRBJ2-3; D ambiguous. CDR3 size: 12 residues. The germline CDR1 and CDR2 sequences are SNHLY and FYNNEI. The germline V and J ends were trimmed by 6 bases and 2 bases, with 6 bases remaining between them. The CDR3 reads CASRANTDTQYF. The CDR3 region has the DNA TGTGCCAGCAGAGCAAACACAGATACGCAGTATTTT.

The V gene is TRBV1, the J gene TRBJ2-3; the table's D gene call, TRBD1, was not cross checked with the DNA. TRBV1 is a recognized pseudogene. The CDR3 is 13 residues long. The CDR3 nucleotides read TGCACCAGCAGCCAAGATATCAGGGATACGCAGTATTTT. This encodes CTSSQDIRDTQYF.

The chain is built from TRBV27 and TRBJ2-1; 16 nucleotides match TRBD2. Germline-derived CDR1 and CDR2 are MNHEY and SMNVEV (reference sequence). The V gene end was trimmed by 5 bases and the J gene end by 7 bases; junction bases not matched to a gene: 8. The CDR3 runs to 17 residues. CDR3 sequence: CASSILPGLAGGNEQFF. The CDR3 coding sequence is TGTGCCAGCAGTATACTCCCGGGACTAGCGGGAGGGAATGAGCAGTTCTTC.

This chain joins TRBV6-4 and TRBJ2-3, with TRBD2 as a possible D gene (6 bases). CDR1 MRHNA and CDR2 SNTAGT come from the germline V gene. The CDR3 spans 14 residues. The V gene lost 2 bases and the J gene lost 5 bases, with 11 bases spanning the gap. In nucleotides, the CDR3 is TGTGCCAGCAGTGACACCTGGGGAGGAGATACGCAGTATTTT. This sequence encodes CASSDTWGGDTQYF.

The chain joins TRBV28 to TRBJ2-2; perhaps TRBD2 as D (5 bases). The CDR3 length is 16 residues. V was trimmed by 6 bases and J by 1 base, leaving 15 bases between them. The germline V gene has CDR1 MDHEN and CDR2 SYDVKM. The CDR3 nucleotides read TGTGCCAGCAGGAGCCCCGGACTGAGGAACACCGGGGAGCTGTTTTTT. It is translated as CASRSPGLRNTGELFF.

The chain joins TRBV6-5 to TRBJ1-2; a weak D match, TRBD1 (5 bases). The germline V and J ends were trimmed by 0 bases and 4 bases, with 15 bases remaining between them. This CDR3 has 16 residues. Germline-derived CDR1 and CDR2 are MNHEY and SVGAGI. Here the CDR3 reads CASSYSPGTRGYGYTF. The CDR3 DNA reads TGTGCCAGCAGTTACTCCCCCGGGACGCGGGGCTATGGCTACACCTTC.

This sequence joins TRBV6-5 and TRBJ2-7; maybe TRBD2 (6 bases). The CDR3 sequence is 14 residues long. The V end lost 2 bases, the J end lost 2 bases, and 10 bases lay between the germline ends. Per the germline V gene, CDR1 is MNHEY and CDR2 is SVGAGI. DNA of the CDR3: TGTGCCAGCAGTTACGTTAGCGGCCCCTACGAGCAGTACTTC. Translation: CASSYVSGPYEQYF.